A selection of T cell receptor beta chains follows, all from one sample in a study of cytomegalovirus exposure and HLA in healthy donors. Assay used: immunoSEQ multiplex PCR; TCRdb lists only in-frame clones, some missing. Of 130,000 or so clones in the sample, over 65% were seen once. The sequencing input was PBMCs. These receptors originate from a man between 18 and 29 years old in good health and CMV-seronegative. CDR3s include the opening cysteine and the closing phenylalanine or tryptophan. The D gene is left open where the match is weak. For some rows the clone size is stated as once, few or many, or as a class when expanded; others skip it.

>TRBV2|.|15|TRBJ1-5|.
CASSVGQLSNQPQHF
TGTGCCAGCAGCGTGGGACAACTTAGCAATCAGCCCCAGCATTTT
>TRBV5-6|.|13|TRBJ2-7|.
CASSLGASYEQYF
TGTGCCAGCAGCTTGGGCGCTTCCTACGAGCAGTACTTC
>TRBV5-3|.|14|TRBJ2-7|.
CARSLGGEVYEQYF
TGTGCCAGAAGCTTGGGGGGGGAGGTCTACGAGCAGTACTTC
>TRBV27|.|14|TRBJ1-5|.
CASSPRLSNQPQHF
TGTGCCAGCAGTCCCCGACTTAGCAATCAGCCCCAGCATTTT
>TRBV7-4|TRBD2|20|TRBJ2-2|.
CASSFPFRDPGLVLRGELFF
TGTGCCAGCAGCTTCCCTTTCCGAGATCCGGGACTAGTTCTCCGGGGGGAGCTGTTTTTT
>TRBV5-4|TRBD2|14|TRBJ2-5|.
CASSFPGGQETQYF
TGTGCCAGCAGCTTCCCGGGGGGGCAAGAGACCCAGTACTTC
>TRBV5-4|.|15|TRBJ2-5|.
CASSRIWSERETQYF
TGTGCCAGCAGCCGAATCTGGTCGGAGCGGGAGACCCAGTACTTC
>TRBV4-1|TRBD1|14|TRBJ1-1|.
CASSQGQGATEAFF
TGCGCCAGCAGCCAGGGACAGGGTGCCACTGAAGCTTTCTTT
>TRBV7-8|TRBD1|15|TRBJ1-1|.
CASSPRGARWTEAFF
TGTGCCAGCAGCCCCAGGGGGGCGAGATGGACTGAAGCTTTCTTT
>TRBV18|.|14|TRBJ2-3|.
CASSAGRGPDTQYF
TGTGCCAGCTCCGCGGGGCGGGGGCCAGATACGCAGTATTTT
>TRBV6-1|TRBD1|13|TRBJ1-4|.
CASTGQANEKLFF
TGTGCCAGCACCGGACAGGCAAATGAAAAACTGTTTTTT
>TRBV6-5|TRBD1|14|TRBJ1-1|few
CASSSRGLNTEAFF
TGTGCCAGCAGTTCCAGGGGGCTCAACACTGAAGCTTTCTTT
>TRBV4-3|.|12|TRBJ2-1|.
CASSQGGAHKFF
TGCGCCAGCAGCCAAGGCGGGGCTCACAAGTTCTTC
>TRBV5-6|TRBD1|14|TRBJ2-7|once
CASSQLTGWYEQYF
TGTGCCAGCAGCCAACTGACAGGGTGGTACGAGCAGTACTTC
>TRBV2|TRBD2|17|TRBJ2-7|.
CASSGLAAGGGTYEQYF
TGTGCCAGCAGTGGACTAGCGGCCGGGGGGGGAACCTACGAGCAGTACTTC
>TRBV4-2|TRBD1|17|TRBJ2-3|.
CASSQVHREGAPDTQYF
TGTGCCAGCAGCCAAGTACATAGAGAGGGGGCACCAGATACGCAGTATTTT
>TRBV5-4|.|14|TRBJ1-2|.
CASSPEISTYGYTF
TGTGCCAGCAGCCCTGAGATTTCTACCTATGGCTACACCTTC
>TRBV7-9|TRBD1|15|TRBJ1-5|.
CASSPADRENQPQHF
TGTGCCAGCAGCCCTGCGGACAGGGAGAATCAGCCCCAGCATTTT
>TRBV5-1|TRBD2|15|TRBJ2-1|.
CASSSAGTSHNEQFF
TGCGCCAGCAGTTCCGCCGGGACTAGCCACAATGAGCAGTTCTTC
>TRBV27|TRBD1|15|TRBJ2-7|.
CASGTRRDRGFEQYF
TGTGCCAGCGGTACGCGGCGGGACAGGGGGTTCGAGCAGTACTTC
>TRBV5-6|.|12|TRBJ2-7|.
CASSVTGNEQYF
TGTGCCAGCAGCGTTACAGGGAACGAGCAGTACTTC
>TRBV6-1|.|14|TRBJ2-2|.
CASSGQVNTGELFF
TGTGCCAGCAGTGGTCAGGTGAACACCGGGGAGCTGTTTTTT
>TRBV4-3|.|13|TRBJ2-2|few
CASSQSGAGELFF
TGCGCCAGCAGCCAATCAGGGGCCGGGGAGCTGTTTTTT
>TRBV5-6|.|19|TRBJ2-6|.
CASSPSWSTAVSGANVLTF
TGTGCCAGCAGCCCCTCCTGGTCGACAGCAGTCTCTGGGGCCAACGTCCTGACTTTC
>TRBV7-7|TRBD1|13|TRBJ2-7|.
CASSARQGYEQYF
TGTGCCAGCAGCGCTCGACAGGGGTACGAGCAGTACTTC
>TRBV7-9|.|15|TRBJ1-4|.
CASSLGGRTNEKLFF
TGTGCCAGCAGCTTAGGGGGCAGAACTAATGAAAAACTGTTTTTT
>TRBV6-1|TRBD2|14|TRBJ2-3|.
CASSGLAGTDTQYF
TGTGCCAGCAGTGGACTAGCGGGCACAGATACGCAGTATTTT
>TRBV11-2|TRBD1|14|TRBJ2-7|once
CASSFQDRGYEQYF
TGTGCCAGCAGCTTCCAGGACAGGGGCTACGAGCAGTACTTC
>TRBV12-2|.|12|TRBJ2-2|.
CASRPGTGELFF
TGTGCAAGTCGCCCCGGGACTGGGGAGCTGTTTTTT
>TRBV25-1|.|14|TRBJ1-1|.
CASSVGGRSTEAFF
TGTGCCAGCAGTGTTGGGGGCAGGAGTACTGAAGCTTTCTTT
>TRBV10-1|.|16|TRBJ1-4|few
CASSEYGRVTNEKLFF
TGCGCCAGCAGTGAGTACGGCAGGGTTACTAATGAAAAACTGTTTTTT
>TRBV2|TRBD2|15|TRBJ2-5|.
CASSPRLAGETTQYF
TGTGCCAGCAGCCCAAGACTAGCGGGGGAGACGACCCAGTACTTC
>TRBV9|.|16|TRBJ1-5|.
CAIRVMADSRNQPQHF
TGTGCCATTCGAGTCATGGCGGACAGCCGCAATCAGCCCCAGCATTTT
>TRBV4-1|.|17|TRBJ2-1|.
CASTLHAGTRRRNEQFF
TGCGCCAGCACCCTCCACGCCGGGACTCGACGACGCAATGAGCAGTTCTTC
>TRBV9|.|12|TRBJ1-2|few
CASSSYRVGYTF
TGTGCCAGCAGCTCTTACAGGGTTGGCTACACCTTC
>TRBV7-9|TRBD2|13|TRBJ2-7|.
CASSSGLIYEQYF
TGTGCCAGCAGCTCGGGACTAATTTACGAGCAGTACTTC
>TRBV2|TRBD1|16|TRBJ1-1|.
CASSLDRGPLRGEAFF
TGTGCCAGCAGTTTGGACAGGGGCCCGCTTAGAGGTGAAGCTTTCTTT
>TRBV18|TRBD1|14|TRBJ1-4|.
CASSQGQGSEKLFF
TGTGCCAGCTCCCAGGGACAGGGGAGTGAAAAACTGTTTTTT
>TRBV4-1|.|16|TRBJ1-1|once
CASSQARGVSNTEAFF
TGCGCCAGCAGCCAAGCGAGAGGAGTTTCGAACACTGAAGCTTTCTTT
>TRBV7-8|.|15|TRBJ1-4|few
CASSPTGTREEKLFF
TGTGCCAGCAGCCCAACCGGGACAAGGGAGGAAAAACTGTTTTTT
>TRBV7-2|.|14|TRBJ2-5|.
CASSLEPGRETQYF
TGTGCCAGCAGCTTAGAACCAGGGAGGGAGACCCAGTACTTC
>TRBV4-1|.|16|TRBJ1-2|once
CASSQYITGTNYGYTF
TGCGCCAGCAGCCAGTACATTACAGGAACCAACTATGGCTACACCTTC
>TRBV2|.|14|TRBJ1-2|few
CASTEVYADYGYTF
TGTGCCAGCACCGAAGTGTACGCGGACTATGGCTACACCTTC
>TRBV7-3|TRBD2|12|TRBJ2-1|.
CASSSGGNEQFF
TGTGCCAGCAGCTCCGGGGGGAATGAGCAGTTCTTC
>TRBV27|.|17|TRBJ2-3|.
CASSSSRRMAGLYTQYF
TGTGCCAGCAGTTCATCCCGGAGGATGGCGGGGCTATATACGCAGTATTTT